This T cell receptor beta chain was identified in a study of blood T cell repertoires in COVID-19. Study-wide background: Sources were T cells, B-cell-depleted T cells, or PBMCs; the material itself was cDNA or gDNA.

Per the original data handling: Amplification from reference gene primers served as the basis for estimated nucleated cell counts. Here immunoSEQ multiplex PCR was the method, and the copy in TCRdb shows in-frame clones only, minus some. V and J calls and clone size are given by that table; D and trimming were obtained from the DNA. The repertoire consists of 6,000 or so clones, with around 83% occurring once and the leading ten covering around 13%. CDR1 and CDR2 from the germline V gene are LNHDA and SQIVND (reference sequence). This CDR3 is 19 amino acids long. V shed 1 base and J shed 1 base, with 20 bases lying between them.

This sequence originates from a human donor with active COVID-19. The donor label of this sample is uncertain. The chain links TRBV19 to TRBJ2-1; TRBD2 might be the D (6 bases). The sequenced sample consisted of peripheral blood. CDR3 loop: CASSIGVDGGGRSYNEQFF. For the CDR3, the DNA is TGTGCCAGTAGTATAGGGGTTGATGGCGGAGGGCGGTCCTACAATGAGCAGTTCTTC.